This T cell receptor beta chain was profiled in a study of T-cell memory formation after mild COVID-19. As for this clonotype: Its target is not known.

The germline V gene encodes CDR1 SNHLY and CDR2 FYNNEI. This CDR3 region has 21 residues. Unmatched junction bases numbered 18, after V lost 6 bases and J lost 0 bases. General study findings and limits: Day 15 to 85 contracting clones showed balanced CD4/CD8; day 15 to 37 expanders favored CD4+. Some responding clones appeared in pre-infection memory, suggesting cross-reactive memory joined.

5'RACE, which relied on constant-segment primers, yielded TCR alpha and TCR beta cDNA libraries carrying sample barcodes and UMIs. TCRdb re-called the 5' RACE reads with MiXCR, one entry per CDR3 protein. The table includes more than 450,000 distinct CDR3 sequences, about 20% detected once. The specimen sequenced was PBMCs or a T cell subset sorted from them (not recorded which). The V and J genes are TRBV2 and TRBJ2-3; 13 bases line up with TRBD2. The source of this sequence is an adult woman who had mild COVID-19 (a few samples of this study predate the infection). Cell type and time point are not known. CDR3: CASRDGPGGLAGVSSTDTQYF. CDR3 sequence (DNA): TGTGCCAGCAGAGACGGTCCAGGTGGACTAGCGGGGGTGTCTAGCACAGATACGCAGTATTTT.